These 21 T cell receptor beta chains came from one sample sequenced in a study of T cell repertoires in cytomegalovirus infection. What these receptors recognize is not known. TCRdb analysed the reads with MiXCR anew, one entry per CDR3 protein. The data contain 200,000 to 250,000 distinct CDR3 sequences, around two fifths of them singletons. The specimen was CD8+ T cells from cultured PBMCs, collected from culture after CMV antigen stimulation. Source of these receptors: a human donor in good health (CMV status not recorded). Some clones in this sample may be carry-over from other donors' samples.

The chain uses TRBV27 and TRBJ2-7, with D uncertain. This CDR3 spans 13 amino acids. V was trimmed by 2 bases and J by 7 bases, leaving 12 bases between them. Germline-derived CDR1 and CDR2 are MNHEY and SMNVEV (reference sequence). CDR3 nucleotide sequence: TGTGCCAGCAGTTTAAACCCCCCGCGGGAGCAGTACTTC. Its protein is CASSLNPPREQYF.

The chain couples TRBV7-9 to TRBJ2-1; 7 bases agree with TRBD2. J was trimmed by 5 bases and V by 4 bases; bases with no gene match: 11. Germline V gene lookup returns CDR1 SEHNR and CDR2 FQNEAQ (reference sequence). The CDR3 length is 16 residues. The CDR3 nucleotides are TGTGCCAGCAGCTCCTCTAGCGGAAGATCCCACAATGAGCAGTTCTTC. Its protein product is CASSSSSGRSHNEQFF.

CDR3 sequence: CASSQARNQPQHF. The CDR3 coding sequence is TGCGCCAGCAGCCAAGCCAGAAATCAGCCCCAGCATTTT. The V call is TRBV4-1, the J call TRBJ1-5, with unresolved D. Trimming cost V 1 base and J 4 bases, with 5 bases left between them. Looked up from germline, CDR1 is MGHRA and CDR2 is YSYEKL. CDR3 size: 13 residues.

The chain is built from TRBV6-6 and TRBJ2-1; 10 positions match TRBD2. This CDR3 contains 19 residues. Germline values: CDR1 MNHNY, CDR2 SVGAGI (reference sequence). The J segment lost 0 bases and the V segment lost 2 bases, leaving 10 bases of the junction unmatched. The CDR3 reads CASSYPVSGRALSYNEQFF. For the CDR3, the DNA is TGTGCCAGCAGTTACCCAGTAAGCGGGAGGGCCCTCTCCTACAATGAGCAGTTCTTC.

This clonotype came up a few times. CDR3 sequence: CASSSRGYYNEQFF. The CDR3 nucleotides read TGTGCCAGCAGTTCACGGGGCTACTACAATGAGCAGTTCTTC. V is TRBV12-3 or TRBV12-4 and J is TRBJ2-1, with D tentatively TRBD1 or TRBD2 (5 bases each). The CDR3 is 14 residues long. Trimming shortened V by 4 bases and J by 3 bases, and 10 bases separated the two germline ends.

This clonotype was observed at least ten times. The chain is built from TRBV11-2 and TRBJ1-5, with D perhaps matching TRBD1 (5 bases). The germline gives CDR1 SGHAT, CDR2 FQNNGV. CDR3 length equals 14 residues. Between the trimmed V and J ends, which lost 1 base and 4 bases, there was a span of 8 bases. The CDR3 DNA follows: TGTGCCAGCAGCTTAGCCGGGGGGAATCAGCCCCAGCATTTT. This encodes CASSLAGGNQPQHF.

The V gene is TRBV7-3, the J gene TRBJ2-1; tentatively, D is TRBD1 or TRBD2 (5 bases each). Germline V gene data show CDR1 as SGHTA and CDR2 as FQGTGA. The CDR3 length is 13 residues. Trimming removed 0 bases at V and 7 bases at J, with 7 bases between. The CDR3 loop is CASSLTWGNEQFF. CDR3 DNA sequence: TGTGCCAGCAGCTTAACTTGGGGGAATGAGCAGTTCTTC.

This clonotype was counted only a few times. The gene calls are TRBV10-2 and TRBJ1-2, with a weak D call TRBD1 (5 bases). Germline V gene data show CDR1 as WSHSY and CDR2 as SAAADI. The V end was cut by 3 bases, the J end by 5 bases, with 16 bases between. The CDR3 is 15 residues long. The CDR3 loop is CASSDVTSGGYGYTF. Here the CDR3 DNA reads TGCGCCAGCAGTGATGTTACCTCGGGGGGGTATGGCTACACCTTC.

V usage is TRBV28 and J usage is TRBJ1-4, with 7 bases aligning to TRBD1. The junction had 8 bases not matched to a gene; V was cut back by 4 bases and J by 3 bases. The CDR3 loop spans 16 amino acids. Germline CDR1 is MDHEN and CDR2 is SYDVKM. CDR3 in DNA: TGTGCCAGCAGTTCCGACAGGGTAGGGCCTAATGAAAAACTGTTTTTT. Protein: CASSSDRVGPNEKLFF.

This clonotype was seen a handful of times. V is TRBV19 and J is TRBJ1-5; TRBD1 matches at 9 bases. Germline CDR1 and CDR2: LNHDA and SQIVND (reference sequence). The CDR3 is made up of 19 amino acids. V lost 3 bases, J lost 2 bases, and 14 bases stayed unmatched. CDR3 amino acids: CASSIGRQGGDFCNQPQHF. CDR3 coding DNA: TGTGCCAGTAGTATTGGTCGACAGGGGGGGGATTTCTGCAATCAGCCCCAGCATTTT.

This chain joins TRBV9 and TRBJ1-2, with TRBD1 matching 10 bases. This CDR3 comprises 15 residues. The V segment lost 3 bases and the J segment 5 bases; nucleotides outside the gene matches: 7. Germline lookup yields CDR1 SGDLS and CDR2 YYNGEE. The CDR3 here is CASSGTGQGLYGYTF. As DNA, the CDR3 is TGTGCCAGCAGCGGTACGGGACAGGGGCTGTATGGCTACACCTTC.

The chain employs TRBV29-1 and TRBJ2-3; no definite D call. The germline V gene has CDR1 SQVTM and CDR2 ANQGSEA. Trimming left V 5 bases short and J 0 bases short, with 12 bases between. The CDR3 sequence is 14 residues long. CDR3 in amino acids: CSVPQSPSTDTQYF. In DNA form, the CDR3 reads TGCAGCGTTCCCCAGTCACCTAGCACAGATACGCAGTATTTT.

This clonotype has more than one count but fewer than ten. The chain joins TRBV27 to TRBJ1-2; D unresolved. V was clipped by 0 bases and J by 8 bases, with 13 bases between them. The CDR3 loop spans 14 amino acids. From germline, CDR1 is MNHEY and CDR2 SMNVEV (reference sequence). The DNA of the CDR3 is TGTGCCAGCAGTTTATCGGTGGCAGTCCGGGGCTACACCTTC. This codes for CASSLSVAVRGYTF.

The chain links TRBV6-5 to TRBJ1-1, with no clear D. CDR1 is MNHEY, CDR2 SVGAGI, per germline. Trimming removed 3 bases from V and 8 bases from J, with 19 bases in between. This CDR3 is built from 15 residues. The CDR3 DNA reads as TGTGCCAGCAGTTATAATCCAGGAGTGAACGGAGAAGCTTTCTTT. Translated: CASSYNPGVNGEAFF.

The table lists this clonotype with many counts. The chain couples TRBV6-5 to TRBJ1-2; D might be TRBD1 (5 bases). The CDR3 loop spans 15 amino acids. Trimming shortened V by 2 bases and J by 1 base, and 11 bases separated the two germline ends. Germline CDR1 is MNHEY and CDR2 is SVGAGI. This chain's CDR3 is CASSYGGAGNYGYTF. Written as DNA, the CDR3 is TGTGCCAGCAGTTACGGAGGGGCAGGTAACTATGGCTACACCTTC.

The chain employs TRBV7-9 and TRBJ2-1; D gene uncertain. CDR3 length: 15 amino acids. The V gene's germline CDR1 is SEHNR and CDR2 FQNEAQ (reference sequence). Trimming removed 1 base from V and 2 bases from J, with 9 bases in between. Written as DNA, the CDR3 is TGTGCCAGCAGCTTAGGGAACGAACCCTACAATGAGCAGTTCTTC. Translation: CASSLGNEPYNEQFF.

In DNA form, the CDR3 reads TGTGCCAGCAGCTCGGGACTAGCGGGGGGGCAGGCCAATGAGCAGTTCTTC. Encoded protein: CASSSGLAGGQANEQFF. The V gene is TRBV7-6, the J gene TRBJ2-1, with 16 positions matching TRBD2. CDR3 length equals 17 residues. V lost 4 bases to trimming and J lost 6 bases; unmatched junction nucleotides: 6. The germline V gene encodes CDR1 SGHVS and CDR2 FNYEAQ.

The chain combines TRBV30 with TRBJ2-7; D is possibly TRBD1 or TRBD2 (5 bases each). Germline CDR1 reads GTSNPN; CDR2 reads SVGIG (reference sequence). There are 12 residues in the CDR3. The V and J ends lost 5 bases and 7 bases respectively, with 15 bases between them. The CDR3 DNA follows: TGTGCCTGGCGACCGGGACCCCAAGAGCAGTACTTC. Protein product: CAWRPGPQEQYF.

The chain is built from TRBV6-1 and TRBJ2-5; TRBD2 aligns across 8 bases. The CDR3 has 17 residues. V shed 5 bases and J 2 bases; nucleotides not matched to a gene: 13. Germline CDR1 reads MNHNS; CDR2 reads SASEGT. In DNA, the CDR3 is TGTGCCAGCAGTCCAACGGGGGGGCGCGGGGCTCAAGAGACCCAGTACTTC. It translates to CASSPTGGRGAQETQYF.

The rearrangement joins TRBV7-6 to TRBJ1-1, with D perhaps TRBD1 (6 bases). The length of the CDR3 is 14 residues. Germline V lookup: CDR1 SGHVS, CDR2 FNYEAQ. V lost 4 bases to trimming and J lost 1 base, with 10 bases between them. The CDR3 loop is CASSSPGQNTEAFF. The CDR3 nucleotides read TGTGCCAGCAGCTCCCCGGGACAGAACACTGAAGCTTTCTTT.

The chain combines TRBV27 with TRBJ1-1, with D perhaps matching TRBD1 (5 bases). Germline CDR1 and CDR2: MNHEY and SMNVEV (reference sequence). V lost 4 bases to trimming and J lost 5 bases, with 14 bases between them. The CDR3 spans 14 residues. CDR3 sequence reads: CASSWGGGGTEAFF. As DNA, the CDR3 is TGTGCCAGCAGTTGGGGTGGGGGAGGGACTGAAGCTTTCTTT.